This T cell receptor beta chain came from a study of human T cells and chemical hapten exposure. This clonotype has at least ten counts. Antigen unknown. TCRdb recomputed calls from the RACE reads with MiXCR, one row per CDR3 protein. The profile shows more than 90,000 distinct CDR3 sequences, approximately 10% of them singletons. The CDR3 contains 17 residues. The germline V gene encodes CDR1 LGHDT and CDR2 YNNKEL (reference sequence). V was cut by 0 bases and J by 1 base, with 13 bases left in between. Regarding time point: patch test 2, 6 weeks after DPC sensitization. Sample treatment: therapeutic diphenylcyclopropenone sensitization with weekly scalp DPC. Findings and limits, study-wide: The study found expanded TCRs formed significantly more large CDR3 similarity clusters than controls.

The chain is built from TRBV3-1 and TRBJ2-1; TRBD2 is a possible D gene (6 bases). This specimen was whole blood, taken in connection with sensitization to the hapten diphenylcyclopropenone (DPC). This clonotype was sampled from a middle-aged woman with alopecia areata. Some clones in this sample may be carry-over from other donors' samples. The CDR3 loop reads CASSQDRLAASYNEQFF. In DNA form, the CDR3 reads TGTGCCAGCAGCCAAGATCGGTTAGCGGCTTCCTACAATGAGCAGTTCTTC.